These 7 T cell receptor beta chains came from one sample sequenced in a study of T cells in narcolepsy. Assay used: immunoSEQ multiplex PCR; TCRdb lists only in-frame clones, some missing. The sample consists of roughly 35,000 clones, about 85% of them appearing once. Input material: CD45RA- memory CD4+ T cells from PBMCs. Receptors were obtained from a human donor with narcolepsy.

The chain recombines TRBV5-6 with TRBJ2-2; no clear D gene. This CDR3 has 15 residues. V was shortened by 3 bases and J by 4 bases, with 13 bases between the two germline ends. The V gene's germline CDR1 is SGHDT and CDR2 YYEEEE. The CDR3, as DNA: TGTGCCAGCAGCTGGTCCAACTGGGCCACCGGGGAGCTGTTTTTT. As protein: CASSWSNWATGELFF.

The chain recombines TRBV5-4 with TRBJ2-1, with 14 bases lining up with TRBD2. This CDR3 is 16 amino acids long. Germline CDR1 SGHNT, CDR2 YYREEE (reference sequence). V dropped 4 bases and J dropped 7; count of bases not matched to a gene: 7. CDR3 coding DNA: TGTGCCAGCAGCCCCGGACTAGCGGGGGGCGAGAATGAGCAGTTCTTC. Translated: CASSPGLAGGENEQFF.

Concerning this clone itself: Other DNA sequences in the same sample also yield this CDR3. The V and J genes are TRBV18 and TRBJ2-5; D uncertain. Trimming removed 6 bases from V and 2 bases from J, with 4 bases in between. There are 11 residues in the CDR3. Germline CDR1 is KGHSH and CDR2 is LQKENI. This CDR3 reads CASSLQETQYF. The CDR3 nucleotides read TGTGCCAGCTCGCTGCAAGAGACCCAGTACTTC.

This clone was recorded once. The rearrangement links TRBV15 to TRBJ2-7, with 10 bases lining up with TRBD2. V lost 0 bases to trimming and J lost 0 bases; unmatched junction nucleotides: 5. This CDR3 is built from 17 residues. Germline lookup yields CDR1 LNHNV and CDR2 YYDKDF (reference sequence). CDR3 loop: CATSRDYGTSVSYEQYF. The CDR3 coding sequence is TGTGCCACCAGCAGAGATTATGGGACTAGCGTCTCCTACGAGCAGTACTTC.

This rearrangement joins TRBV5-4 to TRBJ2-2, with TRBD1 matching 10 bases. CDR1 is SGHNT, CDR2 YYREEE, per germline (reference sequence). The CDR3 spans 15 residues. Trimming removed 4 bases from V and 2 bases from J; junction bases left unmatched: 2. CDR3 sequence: CASSGDRGNTGELFF. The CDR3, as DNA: TGTGCCAGCAGCGGGGACAGGGGTAACACCGGGGAGCTGTTTTTT. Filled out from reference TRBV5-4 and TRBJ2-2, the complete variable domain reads ETGVTQSPTHLIKTRGQQVTLRCSSQSGHNTVSWYQQALGQGPQFIFQYYREEENGRGNFPPRFSGLQFPNYSSELNVNALELDDSALYLCASSGDRGNTGELFFGEGSRLTVL.

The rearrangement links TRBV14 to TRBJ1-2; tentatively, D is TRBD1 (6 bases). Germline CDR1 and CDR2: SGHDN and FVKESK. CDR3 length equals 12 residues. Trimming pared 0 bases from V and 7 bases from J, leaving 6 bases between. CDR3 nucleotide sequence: TGTGCCAGCAGCCAAGACAGGGGTGGCTACACCTTC. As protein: CASSQDRGGYTF.

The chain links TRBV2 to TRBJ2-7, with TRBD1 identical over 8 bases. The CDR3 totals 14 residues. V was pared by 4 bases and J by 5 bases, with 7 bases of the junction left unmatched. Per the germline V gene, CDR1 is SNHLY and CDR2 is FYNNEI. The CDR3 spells CASSAGRGHNEQYF. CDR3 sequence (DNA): TGTGCCAGCAGTGCCGGCAGGGGGCACAACGAGCAGTACTTC.